This TCR beta chain was profiled in a study of response to subunit inactivated influenza vaccine. TCRdb reprocessed the RT-PCR reads via MiXCR and lists one record per CDR3 protein. The sample records around 750,000 distinct CDR3 sequences, 21% being singletons. A remark on this clonotype: Its antigen is still unknown.

Trimming removed 8 bases at V and 7 bases at J, with 23 bases between. CDR3 length equals 14 residues. The germline V gene has CDR1 SQVTM and CDR2 ANQGSEA. Study-wide results and limits: There was a suggestion from the authors that each seasonal influenza vaccination recruits few new T cells.

This TCR was sampled from a middle-aged man who received an inactivated influenza vaccine. This chain joins TRBV29-1 and TRBJ1-1; TRBD1 is a possible D gene (6 bases). This sample comprised PBMCs from blood, obtained around 5 days after vaccination. The DNA of the CDR3 is TGCAGCACTCTCCCTCAGCAGGGGCGTAATGAAGCTTTCTTT. It yields the protein CSTLPQQGRNEAFF.